The 11 T cell receptor beta chains presented below share a single source sample, sequenced in a study of T cells after yellow fever vaccination. Using its own MiXCR run on the 5' RACE reads, TCRdb lists one record per CDR3 protein. The data contain about 74,000 distinct CDR3 sequences, around 7% of them singletons. The source was CD8+ T cells sorted from PBMCs, collected more than 4 days after the first yellow fever vaccination. The receptor set was obtained from a man younger than 35 who received the YFV17D yellow fever vaccine.

The chain has TRBV7-9 and TRBJ2-1; D call uncertain. The CDR3 has 14 residues. Trimming took off 5 bases at V and 8 bases at J, with 16 bases between the two ends. CDR1 SEHNR and CDR2 FQNEAQ come from the germline V gene (reference sequence). CDR3 amino acids: CASSHPASRDEQFF. CDR3 DNA sequence: TGTGCCAGCAGCCACCCCGCCTCCCGGGATGAGCAGTTCTTC.

This clonotype appeared a few times. The V call is TRBV19, the J call TRBJ1-5; D is perhaps TRBD1 (5 bases). The CDR3 sequence is 15 residues long. Per germline, CDR1 LNHDA and CDR2 SQIVND (reference sequence). V lost 3 bases, J lost 3 bases, and 12 bases lay in between. The DNA of the CDR3 is TGTGCCAGTAGTATGGGTGGGGCGGTCAATCAGCCCCAGCATTTT. Residues: CASSMGGAVNQPQHF.

This clonotype has ten or more counts. This chain links TRBV7-2 with TRBJ2-5; 12 bases match TRBD2. V lost 2 bases to trimming and J lost 4 bases; unmatched junction nucleotides: 2. Germline V gene lookup returns CDR1 SGHTA and CDR2 FQGNSA. The CDR3 spans 15 residues. CDR3 in DNA: TGTGCCAGCAGCTTACTAGCGGGGGGGCTAGAGACCCAGTACTTC. Translating it yields CASSLLAGGLETQYF. The full variable domain, rest sourced from reference TRBV7-2 and TRBJ2-5, is GAGVSQSPSNKVTEKGKDVELRCDPISGHTALYWYRQSLGQGLEFLIYFQGNSAPDKSGLPSDRFSAERTGGSVSTLTIQRTQQEDSAVYLCASSLLAGGLETQYFGPGTRLLVL.

The sample holds many counts of this clonotype. The J gene is TRBJ2-4, the V gene TRBV11-2; D ambiguous. V lost 3 bases, J lost 0 bases, and 9 bases lay in between. Germline lookup yields CDR1 SGHAT and CDR2 FQNNGV. The CDR3 has 15 residues. The CDR3 bases are TGTGCCAGCAGCTTTGGGCAGCTAGCCAAAAACATTCAGTACTTC. It yields the protein CASSFGQLAKNIQYF.

V and J are TRBV6-5 and TRBJ2-7; TRBD2 matches at 7 bases. This CDR3 is 15 amino acids long. Germline loops: CDR1 MNHEY, CDR2 SVGAGI. The J segment lost 0 bases and the V segment lost 5 bases, leaving 7 bases of the junction unmatched. The CDR3 protein is CASSQPGLSSYEQYV. DNA of the CDR3: TGTGCCAGCAGTCAGCCGGGACTATCCTCCTACGAGCAGTACGTC.

This clonotype was seen repeatedly, ten times or more. The chain joins TRBV5-8 to TRBJ2-7, with TRBD1 identical over 9 bases. From germline, CDR1 is SGHTS and CDR2 YDEGEE. V lost 2 bases to trimming and J lost 4 bases; unmatched junction nucleotides: 7. This CDR3 is built from 15 residues. The CDR3 DNA follows: TGTGCCAGCAGCTTTTCAGGACAGGGGATGTACGAGCAGTACGTC. It codes for CASSFSGQGMYEQYV.

The sample holds a few counts of this clonotype. The chain has TRBV10-3 and TRBJ1-1; 7 nucleotides agree with TRBD1. Germline values: CDR1 ENHRY, CDR2 SYGVKD. After removal of 3 bases from V and 4 bases from J, the junction contained 8 bases not matched to a gene. CDR3 length: 15 residues. The CDR3 DNA reads TGTGCCATCAGTGAAGGGACAGTGGAAGGCACTGAAGCTTTCTTT. It translates to CAISEGTVEGTEAFF.

This clonotype appeared a few times. The chain combines TRBV15 with TRBJ1-1, with D unresolved. The germline V gene encodes CDR1 LNHNV and CDR2 YYDKDF (reference sequence). The CDR3 consists of 13 residues. V was trimmed by 1 base and J by 1 base, leaving 4 bases between them. CDR3 DNA: TGTGCCACCAGCAGAGGGGCGAACACTGAAGCTTTCTTT. This translates into CATSRGANTEAFF. The variable domain in full, completed from reference TRBV15 and TRBJ1-1, reads DAMVIQNPRYQVTQFGKPVTLSCSQTLNHNVMYWYQQKSSQAPKLLFHYYDKDFNNEADTPDNFQSRRPNTSFCFLDIRSPGLGDTAMYLCATSRGANTEAFFGQGTRLTVV.

This clonotype was observed many times. The chain uses TRBV20-1 and TRBJ2-5; either TRBD1 or TRBD2 may supply D (5 bases each). The CDR3 runs to 16 residues. Trimming took 6 bases from V and 3 from J, leaving 23 bases between them. Germline V gene sequence: CDR1 DFQATT, CDR2 SNEGSKA (reference sequence). CDR3 protein: CSAYITGAVNEETQYF. As DNA, the CDR3 is TGCAGTGCCTATATAACCGGGGCCGTAAACGAAGAGACCCAGTACTTC.

This clonotype was seen only a few times. The chain recombines TRBV11-3 with TRBJ2-1, with 8 bases lining up with TRBD2. Germline CDR1 SGHNT, CDR2 YENEEA. J gave up 6 bases and V 0 bases, and 7 bases lay outside the gene matches. This CDR3 region has 16 residues. The CDR3 DNA sequence: TGTGCCAGCAGCTTAGAATTCGGGGGGGGGCTCAATGAGCAGTTCTTC. Translating gives CASSLEFGGGLNEQFF.

The table lists this clonotype with a few counts. The V call is TRBV29-1, the J call TRBJ2-1; 11 nucleotides line up with TRBD2. CDR3 size: 18 residues. Germline loops: CDR1 SQVTM, CDR2 ANQGSEA. V was clipped by 0 bases and J by 0 bases; unmatched bases: 7. The CDR3 DNA reads TGCAGCGTTGAAGATGTACTAGCGGGGGCCCTCTCCTACAATGAGCAGTTCTTC. Translated, it gives CSVEDVLAGALSYNEQFF.